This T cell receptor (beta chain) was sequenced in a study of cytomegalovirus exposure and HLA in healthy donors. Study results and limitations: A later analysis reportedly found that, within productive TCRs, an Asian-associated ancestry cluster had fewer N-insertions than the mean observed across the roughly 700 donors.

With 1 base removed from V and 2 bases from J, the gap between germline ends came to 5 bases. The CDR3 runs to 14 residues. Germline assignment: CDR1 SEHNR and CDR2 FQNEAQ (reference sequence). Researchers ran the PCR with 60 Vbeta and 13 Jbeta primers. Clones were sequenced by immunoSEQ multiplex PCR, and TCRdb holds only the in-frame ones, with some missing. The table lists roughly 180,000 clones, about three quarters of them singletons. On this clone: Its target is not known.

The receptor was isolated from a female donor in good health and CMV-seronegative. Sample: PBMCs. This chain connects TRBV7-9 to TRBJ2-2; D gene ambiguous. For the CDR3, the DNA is TGTGCCAGCAGCTTAGGGGCCAACACCGGGGAGCTGTTTTTT. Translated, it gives CASSLGANTGELFF.